The clone carrying this T cell receptor beta chain was observed a few times. These data come from a study of T cells in Graves' hyperthyroidism and ophthalmopathy. There are 14 residues in the CDR3. The V and J ends lost 0 bases and 5 bases respectively, with 8 bases between them. CDR1 SGHKS and CDR2 YYEKEE come from the germline V gene (reference sequence). Clinical symptoms, serum thyroxine, TRAb, thyroid ultrasound and orbital computed tomography informed diagnoses. Amplified TCR beta CDR3 regions derived from RNA transcripts. In the first-round RT-PCR of the TCR CDR3, the HTBI primer set was used. TCRdb independently ran MiXCR on the multiplex PCR reads; one entry per CDR3 protein. The table has more than 550,000 distinct CDR3 sequences, just under 45% seen once.

This TCR was sampled from an adult man with Graves' disease, either hyperthyroidism or ophthalmopathy (not recorded which). The sequencing input was peripheral blood or thyroid tissue (not recorded which). This rearrangement joins TRBV5-5 to TRBJ1-4; a weak D match, TRBD1 (5 bases). Here the CDR3 reads CASSLGGENEKLFF. CDR3 sequence (DNA): TGTGCCAGCAGCTTGGGAGGGGAGAATGAAAAACTGTTTTTT. The full variable domain, with the rest looked up from reference TRBV5-5 and TRBJ1-4, is DAGVTQSPTHLIKTRGQQVTLRCSPISGHKSVSWYQQVLGQGPQFIFQYYEKEERGRGNFPDRFSARQFPNYSSELNVNALLLGDSALYLCASSLGGENEKLFFGSGTQLSVL.